Below, 13 T cell receptor beta chains from the same sample are listed, as sequenced in a study of T cell repertoires in cytomegalovirus infection (dated by TCRdb to between 2018 and 2021). This sample was sequenced with an Illumina HiSeq 1500. TCRdb took the public reads, trimmed them with fastp at Q25, ran MiXCR for clone calling and kept in-frame beta chains. Records with the same CDR3 protein are collapsed into one entry carrying the most frequent genes and DNA. The sample table contains a few hundred thousand distinct CDR3 sequences; only one count was recorded for about a sixth of them. Approximately 8% of the sample comes from the top ten. The sequenced sample was PBMCs. All receptors derive from a human donor in good health (CMV status not recorded). Some clones in this sample may be carry-over from other donors' samples.

This clonotype was seen many times. This chain connects TRBV7-8 to TRBJ1-5; no clear D. Between the trimmed V and J ends, which lost 3 bases and 2 bases, there was a span of 14 bases. The germline V gene has CDR1 SGHVS and CDR2 FQNEAQ. This CDR3 has 16 amino acids. The CDR3 region has the DNA TGTGCCAGCAGCTTGGTACCAGTCAACGGCAATCAGCCCCAGCATTTT. This encodes CASSLVPVNGNQPQHF.

This clonotype has at least ten counts. V usage is TRBV19 and J usage is TRBJ1-5; TRBD1 matches at 8 bases. With 7 bases clipped from V and 6 bases from J, the junction kept 5 bases outside the gene matches. Germline V CDR1 and CDR2: LNHDA, SQIVND (reference sequence). The CDR3 is 13 amino acids. Written as DNA, the CDR3 is TGTGCCAGTAACGATGACAGGGGTCAGCCCCAGCATTTT. Amino acid sequence: CASNDDRGQPQHF.

This clonotype was counted many times. This chain connects TRBV7-6 to TRBJ2-7; 11 nucleotides match TRBD2. CDR3 length: 19 residues. V lost 4 bases and J lost 3; bases outside the gene matches: 17. The germline CDR1 and CDR2 sequences are SGHVS and FNYEAQ. CDR3 amino acids: CASSSRGSSRLAGSYEQYF. The CDR3 DNA follows: TGTGCCAGCAGCTCAAGAGGTAGTAGCCGACTAGCGGGGAGCTACGAGCAGTACTTC. The full variable domain, its missing parts supplied by reference TRBV7-6 and TRBJ2-7, is GAGVSQSPRYKVTKRGQDVALRCDPISGHVSLYWYRQALGQGPEFLTYFNYEAQQDKSGLPNDRFSAERPEGSISTLTIQRTEQRDSAMYRCASSSRGSSRLAGSYEQYFGPGTRLTVT.

This clonotype was picked up many times. The chain uses TRBV7-8 and TRBJ2-3, with D unresolved. With 5 bases removed from V and 2 bases from J, the gap between germline ends came to 11 bases. The CDR3 totals 14 residues. Germline V gene sequence: CDR1 SGHVS, CDR2 FQNEAQ. The CDR3 DNA reads TGTGCCAGCAGCGAAGCCCCCACCACAGATACGCAGTATTTT. It is translated as CASSEAPTTDTQYF.

J is TRBJ2-1 and V is TRBV20-1; D gene ambiguous. The CDR3 runs to 9 residues. V lost 3 bases and J lost 10, with 4 bases in between. Germline V gene data show CDR1 as DFQATT and CDR2 as SNEGSKA (reference sequence). The DNA for the CDR3 is TGCAGTGCTAGCAAAGAGCAGTTCTTC. Its translation: CSASKEQFF.

This clonotype came up many times. The chain carries TRBV7-2 and TRBJ2-5; 9 bases are a match to TRBD2. The CDR3 contains 18 residues. J lost 4 bases, V lost 2 bases, and 14 bases had no gene match. Germline V gene sequence: CDR1 SGHTA, CDR2 FQGNSA. CDR3 nucleotides: TGTGCCAGCAGCTTAACCTCTAGACTAGCGGTCTCCCGAGAGACCCAGTACTTC. It codes for CASSLTSRLAVSRETQYF.

The chain links TRBV6-1 to TRBJ2-1, with a weak D call TRBD1 (5 bases). Germline values: CDR1 MNHNS, CDR2 SASEGT. Trimming cost V 0 bases and J 4 bases, with 10 bases left between them. The CDR3 runs 15 residues. CDR3 DNA sequence: TGTGCCAGCAGTGAAGCGCCGACAGCTTACAATGAGCAGTTCTTC. This encodes CASSEAPTAYNEQFF.

There are a few counts of this clonotype. The chain uses TRBV20-1 and TRBJ1-5; D is unclear. There are 13 residues in the CDR3. From germline, CDR1 is DFQATT and CDR2 SNEGSKA (reference sequence). Trimming took off 7 bases at V and 1 base at J, with 11 bases between the two ends. The CDR3 DNA sequence: TGCAGTGGCCGTCCGGGAAGCAATCAGCCCCAGCATTTT. Translation gives CSGRPGSNQPQHF.

This chain uses TRBV25-1 with TRBJ2-5; 8 nucleotides align to TRBD2. This CDR3 comprises 13 residues. Germline CDR1 and CDR2: MGHDK and SYGVNS. V lost 7 bases to trimming and J lost 5 bases; unmatched junction nucleotides: 6. The CDR3 protein is CASNAGGQETQYF. The CDR3 DNA follows: TGTGCCAGCAATGCGGGAGGCCAGGAGACCCAGTACTTC.

This clonotype was observed at least ten times. J is TRBJ1-1 and V is TRBV12-3 or TRBV12-4; 7 nucleotides line up with TRBD1. J gave up 0 bases and V 2 bases, and 9 bases lay outside the gene matches. This CDR3 comprises 17 residues. The CDR3 spells CASSLITWGQLNTEAFF. The CDR3 DNA reads TGTGCCAGCAGTTTAATCACGTGGGGACAGTTGAACACTGAAGCTTTCTTT.

V gene TRBV11-2 combines with J gene TRBJ1-3; D ambiguous. V lost 3 bases to trimming and J lost 4 bases, with 10 bases between them. The V gene's germline CDR1 is SGHAT and CDR2 FQNNGV. The CDR3 extends over 14 amino acids. The CDR3 here is CASSFGTVGNTIYF. The DNA for the CDR3 is TGTGCCAGCAGCTTCGGTACTGTGGGAAACACCATATATTTT.

This clonotype was counted ten times or more. V and J are TRBV7-6 and TRBJ2-1; D not certain. Germline V lookup: CDR1 SGHVS, CDR2 FNYEAQ. Trimming left V 4 bases short and J 0 bases short, with 10 bases between. This CDR3 region has 15 residues. The CDR3 sequence: CASSSQAISYNEQFF. CDR3 bases: TGTGCCAGCAGCTCCCAAGCGATCTCCTACAATGAGCAGTTCTTC.

The gene calls are TRBV12-3 or TRBV12-4 and TRBJ2-1; 7 bases agree with TRBD2. CDR3 length: 15 amino acids. The ends lost 7 bases at V and 2 bases at J; junction bases unmatched: 8. CDR3: CASKRGRGPYNEQFF. In DNA form, the CDR3 reads TGTGCCAGCAAACGTGGGAGGGGCCCCTACAATGAGCAGTTCTTC.